This entry lists 28 T cell receptor beta chains sequenced from one sample in a study of OX40 agonist ivuxolimab in advanced cancers. The repertoire was sequenced with immunoSEQ multiplex PCR; TCRdb's copy has only in-frame clones and lacks some. The table shows around 74,000 clones, with approximately 83% occurring only once. Material: CD4+ or CD8+ T cells sorted from blood, obtained in a trial of the OX40 agonist ivuxolimab. All receptors come from an adult with an advanced solid tumor such as melanoma, head and neck, liver or kidney cancer.

This clone came up once. The V call is TRBV18, the J call TRBJ2-3; 9 positions agree with TRBD2. This CDR3 comprises 15 residues. V trimming: 6 bases; J trimming: 4 bases; junction bases outside the gene matches: 8. CDR1 and CDR2 from the germline V gene are KGHSH and LQKENI. The CDR3, as DNA: TGTGCCAGCTCCACGGCTAGCGGGGCCCCAGATACGCAGTATTTT. It yields the protein CASSTASGAPDTQYF.

This clone was detected only once. The gene calls are TRBV15 and TRBJ2-2; D might be TRBD2 (6 bases). The germline V gene has CDR1 LNHNV and CDR2 YYDKDF (reference sequence). V lost 0 bases and J lost 8, with 16 bases in between. The CDR3 length is 16 residues. CDR3 protein: CATSRDQLASWGELFF. CDR3 nucleotide sequence: TGTGCCACCAGCAGAGATCAACTAGCCTCTTGGGGGGAGCTGTTTTTT.

This clone was counted once. The rearrangement joins TRBV9 to TRBJ2-1; TRBD1 might be the D (5 bases). This CDR3 has 13 residues. Between the trimmed V and J ends, which lost 4 bases and 4 bases, there was a span of 9 bases. CDR1 and CDR2 (germline): SGDLS, YYNGEE. CDR3 in amino acids: CASSFQGYNEQFF. The CDR3 DNA sequence: TGTGCCAGCAGCTTTCAGGGATACAATGAGCAGTTCTTC.

The CDR3 here is CASSLEWGVGGEAFF. The CDR3 nucleotides are TGTGCCAGCAGCTTAGAGTGGGGGGTGGGCGGTGAAGCTTTCTTT. The chain has TRBV11-2 and TRBJ1-1, with TRBD1 as a possible D gene (5 bases). From germline, CDR1 is SGHAT and CDR2 FQNNGV. CDR3 length equals 15 residues. Trimming pared 0 bases from V and 7 bases from J, leaving 15 bases between. Full variable domain (outside the CDR3, taken from reference TRBV11-2 and TRBJ1-1): EAGVAQSPRYKIIEKRQSVAFWCNPISGHATLYWYQQILGQGPKLLIQFQNNGVVDDSQLPKDRFSAERLKGVDSTLKIQPAKLEDSAVYLCASSLEWGVGGEAFFGQGTRLTVV.

As to this clone: Compared with germline, one end of the junction differs, possibly owing to a read error. The CDR3 loop is CASSKDTQYF. Here the CDR3 DNA reads TGTGCCAGCAGCAAAGATACGCAGTATTTT. The genes are TRBV7-9 and TRBJ2-3; D call uncertain. The CDR3 runs 10 residues. Per the germline V gene, CDR1 is SEHNR and CDR2 is FQNEAQ (reference sequence).

The genes are TRBV5-5 and TRBJ1-3; 7 bases are a match to TRBD1. The germline CDR1 and CDR2 sequences are SGHKS and YYEKEE (reference sequence). The CDR3 totals 16 residues. Unmatched junction bases numbered 7, after V lost 4 bases and J lost 0 bases. CDR3 protein: CASSLTGTDSGNTIYF. The CDR3 region has the DNA TGTGCCAGCAGCCTGACTGGGACAGACTCTGGAAACACCATATATTTT.

The chain recombines TRBV7-9 with TRBJ1-1; D unresolved. CDR1 and CDR2 (germline): SEHNR, FQNEAQ (reference sequence). Trimming removed 5 bases from V and 6 bases from J, with 16 bases in between. This CDR3 comprises 14 residues. CDR3 DNA sequence: TGTGCCAGCAGCCCAACTGCTGGGAGGCCTGAAGCTTTCTTT. Translating it yields CASSPTAGRPEAFF.

The chain employs TRBV9 and TRBJ1-2, with 9 nucleotides matching TRBD1. CDR1 is SGDLS and CDR2 is YYNGEE in the germline V gene. This CDR3 is 16 amino acids long. J lost 4 bases, V lost 5 bases, and 12 bases had no gene match. The CDR3 DNA reads TGTGCCAGCAGGCGGACAGGGGATGACCCCATCTATGGCTACACCTTC. This encodes CASRRTGDDPIYGYTF.

The gene calls are TRBV11-2 and TRBJ2-5; D gene ambiguous. The CDR3 spans 14 residues. V was shortened by 5 bases and J by 9 bases, with 19 bases between the two germline ends. Germline CDR1 reads SGHAT; CDR2 reads FQNNGV. CDR3 sequence reads: CASSPERTQSAQYF. The CDR3 DNA is TGTGCCAGCAGCCCAGAGAGGACCCAATCGGCCCAGTACTTC.

This chain uses TRBV19 with TRBJ2-6; D is unclear. CDR1 and CDR2 from the germline V gene are LNHDA and SQIVND (reference sequence). The germline V and J ends were trimmed by 6 bases and 0 bases, with 12 bases remaining between them. This CDR3 contains 16 residues. The CDR3, as DNA: TGTGCCAGTAGAGGGCTACCCGTCTCTGGGGCCAACGTCCTGACTTTC. Protein: CASRGLPVSGANVLTF.

This rearrangement joins TRBV4-3 to TRBJ2-7; TRBD1 matches at 8 bases. Germline V gives CDR1 LGHNA, CDR2 YSLEER. V lost 3 bases and J lost 2; bases outside the gene matches: 12. The CDR3 loop spans 17 amino acids. CDR3 sequence (DNA): TGCGCCAGCAGCCACCTCTGGACAGGGCGGGACACCTACGAGCAGTACTTC. Translating it yields CASSHLWTGRDTYEQYF.

The chain couples TRBV19 to TRBJ1-2; tentative D call: TRBD1 (6 bases). V was clipped by 5 bases and J by 3 bases, with 7 bases between them. The CDR3 runs 12 residues. Germline CDR1 reads LNHDA; CDR2 reads SQIVND (reference sequence). This CDR3 is CASSWTDYGYTF. The CDR3 DNA reads as TGTGCCAGTAGTTGGACAGACTATGGCTACACCTTC. Full variable domain (outside the CDR3, taken from reference TRBV19 and TRBJ1-2): DGGITQSPKYLFRKEGQNVTLSCEQNLNHDAMYWYRQDPGQGLRLIYYSQIVNDFQKGDIAEGYSVSREKKESFPLTVTSAQKNPTAFYLCASSWTDYGYTFGSGTRLTVV.

V usage is TRBV10-3 and J usage is TRBJ2-5; no definite D call. V was pared by 4 bases and J by 1 base, with 7 bases between. The CDR3 totals 13 residues. Germline V gene lookup returns CDR1 ENHRY and CDR2 SYGVKD. The CDR3 DNA follows: TGTGCCATCAGTGGGGTGTTCCAAGAGACCCAGTACTTC. It translates to CAISGVFQETQYF.

The chain couples TRBV6-4 to TRBJ1-1; D is undetermined. The germline V and J ends were trimmed by 0 bases and 4 bases, with 9 bases remaining between them. CDR1 is MRHNA, CDR2 SNTAGT, per germline. The CDR3 covers 14 residues. The CDR3, as DNA: TGTGCCAGCAGTGACTCGAGTCGAGGCACTGAAGCTTTCTTT. The encoded protein is CASSDSSRGTEAFF.

This clone was picked up one time. The V call is TRBV27, the J call TRBJ1-4; D not certain. Looked up from germline, CDR1 is MNHEY and CDR2 is SMNVEV (reference sequence). V was trimmed by 9 bases and J by 8 bases, leaving 13 bases between them. This CDR3 is 12 amino acids long. CDR3 coding DNA: TGTGCCAGTGGGAGGTTTGGGGAAAAACTGTTTTTT. Amino acids: CASGRFGEKLFF.

In its sample, this clone was seen once. Compared with germline, one end of the junction differs, possibly owing to a read error. The genes are TRBV4-2 and TRBJ2-3, with 9 bases that match TRBD2. The CDR3 runs 15 residues. Germline V gives CDR1 LGHNA, CDR2 YNFKEQ. For the CDR3, the DNA is TGTGTCAGCAACAACTTAGCGGGAGGCACAGATACGCAGTATTTT. It specifies CVSNNLAGGTDTQYF.

The chain is built from TRBV4-3 and TRBJ2-5; 8 bases fit TRBD1. The assigned J gene may be wrong: the sequence end matches TRBJ2-7 better. CDR1 LGHNA and CDR2 YSLEER come from the germline V gene. This CDR3 spans 16 amino acids. The CDR3 bases are TGCGCCAGCAGCCAAGATCAGGAGGACAGGGCCCACGAGCAGTACTTC. As protein: CASSQDQEDRAHEQYF.

The chain is built from TRBV11-2 and TRBJ2-7; D perhaps matches TRBD2 (6 bases). Germline V gene sequence: CDR1 SGHAT, CDR2 FQNNGV. The CDR3 loop spans 13 amino acids. With 1 base removed from V and 11 bases from J, the gap between germline ends came to 15 bases. CDR3 DNA: TGTGCCAGCAGCTTAGTAGGTGGCACGGGGGAGTACTTC. This codes for CASSLVGGTGEYF.

The chain combines TRBV29-1 with TRBJ1-1; D might be TRBD1 (5 bases). V was trimmed by 6 bases and J by 12 bases, leaving 14 bases between them. The CDR3 is made up of 10 amino acids. CDR1 and CDR2 (germline): SQVTM, ANQGSEA. The CDR3 protein is CSVQGNGTFF. CDR3 bases: TGCAGCGTCCAGGGAAACGGTACTTTCTTT.

The chain has TRBV5-6 and TRBJ2-1; no definite D call. CDR3 length equals 11 residues. The V and J ends lost 3 bases and 9 bases respectively, with 7 bases between them. Germline V gene data show CDR1 as SGHDT and CDR2 as YYEEEE. The CDR3 is CASSSRSEQFF. CDR3 coding DNA: TGTGCCAGCAGCTCTAGGAGTGAGCAGTTCTTC.

This clone appeared once. This chain connects TRBV11-2 to TRBJ2-1, with TRBD2 identical over 9 bases. The germline gives CDR1 SGHAT, CDR2 FQNNGV. After removal of 1 base from V and 3 bases from J, the junction contained 4 bases not matched to a gene. The CDR3 totals 16 residues. CDR3 bases: TGTGCCAGCAGCTTAGTTGCGGGAGGGATCTACAATGAGCAGTTCTTC. This encodes CASSLVAGGIYNEQFF.

This rearrangement joins TRBV5-3 to TRBJ2-5; TRBD1 matches 8 bases. TRBV5-3 is labeled an ORF, and its function is uncertain. V gave up 0 bases and J gave up 3 bases; unmatched junction bases: 4. This CDR3 has 15 amino acids. CDR3 protein: CARSLEPDREETQYF. The CDR3 coding sequence is TGTGCCAGAAGCTTGGAACCGGACAGGGAAGAGACCCAGTACTTC.

The chain has TRBV5-4 and TRBJ2-3, with D uncertain. V lost 1 base and J 0 bases, leaving 6 bases between the germline ends. Germline V CDR1 and CDR2: SGHNT, YYREEE (reference sequence). The CDR3 sequence is 14 residues long. The CDR3 region is CASSLKTSTDTQYF. The CDR3 nucleotides read TGTGCCAGCAGCTTGAAAACTAGCACAGATACGCAGTATTTT.

The chain has TRBV27 and TRBJ2-3, with 9 bases identical to TRBD2. Germline V gene data show CDR1 as MNHEY and CDR2 as SMNVEV (reference sequence). CDR3 size: 14 residues. Unmatched junction bases numbered 9, after V lost 9 bases and J lost 5 bases. CDR3: CASHRAGGVDTQYF. The CDR3 DNA is TGTGCCAGTCACCGGGCGGGAGGGGTAGATACGCAGTATTTT.

Worth noting for this clone: Likely a read error: the CDR3 ends without its conserved phenylalanine or tryptophan. The limits of the CDR3 on the DNA are not certain, so only TCRdb's listed CDR3 is given. The chain combines TRBV5-1 with TRBJ1-4. The CDR3 is 10 amino acids long, termini counted. Germline V gives CDR1 SGHRS, CDR2 YFSETQ. The CDR3 spells CASSQRGPPT.

This clone was seen a handful of times. The chain uses TRBV7-2 and TRBJ1-2; maybe TRBD1 (6 bases). This CDR3 is built from 14 residues. Germline CDR1 is SGHTA and CDR2 is FQGNSA. The V end was cut by 5 bases, the J end by 3 bases, with 13 bases between. For the CDR3, the DNA is TGTGCCAGCAGCCCCATGGGGGCCGACTATGGCTACACCTTC. This sequence encodes CASSPMGADYGYTF. Together with reference TRBV7-2 and TRBJ1-2, the CDR3 gives the full variable domain: GAGVSQSPSNKVTEKGKDVELRCDPISGHTALYWYRQSLGQGLEFLIYFQGNSAPDKSGLPSDRFSAERTGGSVSTLTIQRTQQEDSAVYLCASSPMGADYGYTFGSGTRLTVV.

Regarding this clone: Distinct nucleotide sequences in the sample also encode this CDR3. The J gene is TRBJ2-2, the V gene TRBV6-5, with 7 positions matching TRBD1. This CDR3 spans 15 amino acids. Germline V gene data show CDR1 as MNHEY and CDR2 as SVGAGI. J lost 7 bases, V lost 3 bases, and 8 bases had no gene match. The CDR3 coding sequence is TGTGCCAGCAGTTATCAGGGGGATATCGGCGGGGAGCTGTTTTTT. This codes for CASSYQGDIGGELFF.

V is TRBV4-1 and J is TRBJ2-7, with D perhaps being TRBD1 or TRBD2 (7 bases each). Germline-derived CDR1 and CDR2 are MGHRA and YSYEKL. This CDR3 comprises 16 residues. The V end lost 4 bases, the J end lost 2 bases, and 18 bases lay between the germline ends. The CDR3 spells CASSPQGGSNPYEQYF. In nucleotides, the CDR3 is TGCGCCAGCAGCCCCCAGGGGGGGTCGAACCCCTACGAGCAGTACTTC.